These T cell receptor beta chains were read from a single sample in a study of blood T cell repertoires in COVID-19. Method: immunoSEQ multiplex PCR; TCRdb's copy keeps in-frame clones and lacks some. Of 150,000 to 200,000 clones in the sample, 65% to 85% are singletons; the top ten hold 10% to 15%. Source material: PBMCs or T cells enriched from blood (not recorded which). All receptors derive from a woman aged 55-75 years who had recovered from COVID-19. Both conserved end residues are part of each CDR3. The D gene is left open where the match is weak. Part of the rows lack a size; the others show once, few, many or a class for expanded clones.

TRBV28	TRBJ1-2	few	15	-	TGTGCCATCTCCCCGGCGTCTTTTCGGGGTTATGGCTACACCTTC	CAISPASFRGYGYTF
TRBV5-4	TRBJ2-5	-	15	TRBD1	TGTGCCAGCAGCTTGGTGGTCGGACAGGCACGGACCCAGTACTTC	CASSLVVGQARTQYF
TRBV5-1	TRBJ1-2	-	14	TRBD1	TGCGCCAGCAGCGAGGGACAGGGAACCTATGGCTACACCTTC	CASSEGQGTYGYTF
TRBV7-9	TRBJ2-1	-	15	TRBD1	TGTGCCAGCAGCTTTCCAAACAGGGGGCCAAGGGAGCAGTTCTTC	CASSFPNRGPREQFF
TRBV5-1	TRBJ1-2	-	15	TRBD1	TGCGCCAGCAGCTTGGGCCCACAGGGGCCTTATGGCTACACCTTC	CASSLGPQGPYGYTF
TRBV5-1	TRBJ1-4	-	15	-	TGCGCCAGCAGCTTGGGGTTGGAGGCTAATGAAAAACTGTTTTTT	CASSLGLEANEKLFF
TRBV20-1	TRBJ1-4	-	12	TRBD1	TGCAGTGCTAGTAAACAGGGGGAAAAACTGTTTTTT	CSASKQGEKLFF
TRBV3-1/TRBV3-2	TRBJ1-1	-	12	TRBD1	TGTGCCAGCAGCCAACCAGGGGGCGAAGCTTTCTTT	CASSQPGGEAFF
TRBV27	TRBJ2-7	-	14	TRBD1	TGTGCCAGCAGTATTACAGGGGTGGCCTACGAGCAGTACTTC	CASSITGVAYEQYF
TRBV23-1	TRBJ2-5	-	15	TRBD1	TGCGCCAGCAGTCTTAGGACAGGGGGATCGGAGACCCAGTACTTC	CASSLRTGGSETQYF
TRBV11-1	TRBJ2-1	-	15	TRBD1	TGTGCCAGCAGCCCGCCCCGACAGGGGGCGGATGAGCAGTTCTTC	CASSPPRQGADEQFF
TRBV19	TRBJ1-1	-	12	-	TGTGCCAGTAGAACACAGGGAGGGGAAGCTTTCTTT	CASRTQGGEAFF
TRBV19	TRBJ1-2	few	13	TRBD1	TGTGCCAGTAGCACGACAGGGGATTATGGCTACACCTTC	CASSTTGDYGYTF
TRBV11-2	TRBJ2-3	-	16	TRBD2	TGTGCCAGCAGCCCACTTCTAGCGGGAGGGGCAGATACGCAGTATTTT	CASSPLLAGGADTQYF
TRBV18	TRBJ1-2	few	16	TRBD1	TGTGCCAGCTCACCACCGTCTATCGACAGGGGGCTGGGCTACACCTTC	CASSPPSIDRGLGYTF